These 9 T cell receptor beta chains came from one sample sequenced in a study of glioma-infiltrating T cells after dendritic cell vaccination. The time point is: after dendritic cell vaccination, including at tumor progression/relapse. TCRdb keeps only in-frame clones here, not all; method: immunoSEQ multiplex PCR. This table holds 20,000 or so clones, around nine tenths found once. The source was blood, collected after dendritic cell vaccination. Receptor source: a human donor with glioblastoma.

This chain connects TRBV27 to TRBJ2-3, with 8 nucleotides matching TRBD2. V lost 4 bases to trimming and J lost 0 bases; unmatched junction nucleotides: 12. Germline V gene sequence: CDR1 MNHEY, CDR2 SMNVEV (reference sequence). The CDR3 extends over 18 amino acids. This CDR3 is CASSSVGLALSSTDTQYF. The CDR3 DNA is TGTGCCAGCAGTTCCGTCGGACTAGCCCTATCTAGCACAGATACGCAGTATTTT.

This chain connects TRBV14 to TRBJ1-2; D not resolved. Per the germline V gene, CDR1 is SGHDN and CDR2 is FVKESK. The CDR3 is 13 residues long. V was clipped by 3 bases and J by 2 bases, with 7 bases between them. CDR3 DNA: TGTGCCAGCAGCCAGTGGCAGAACTATGGCTACACCTTC. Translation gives CASSQWQNYGYTF.

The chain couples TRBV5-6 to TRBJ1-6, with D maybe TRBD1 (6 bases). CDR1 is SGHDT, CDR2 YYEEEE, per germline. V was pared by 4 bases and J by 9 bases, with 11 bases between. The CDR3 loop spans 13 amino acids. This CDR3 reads CASSTSQGSPLHF. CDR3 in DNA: TGTGCCAGCAGCACCTCACAGGGTTCACCCCTCCACTTT. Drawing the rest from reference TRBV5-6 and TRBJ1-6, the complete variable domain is DAGVTQSPTHLIKTRGQQVTLRCSPKSGHDTVSWYQQALGQGPQFIFQYYEEEERQRGNFPDRFSGHQFPNYSSELNVNALLLGDSALYLCASSTSQGSPLHFGNGTRLTVT.

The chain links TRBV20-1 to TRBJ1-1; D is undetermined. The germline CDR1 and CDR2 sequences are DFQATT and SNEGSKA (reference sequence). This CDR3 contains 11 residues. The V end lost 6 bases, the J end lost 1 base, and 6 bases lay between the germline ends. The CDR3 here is CSAAENTEAFF. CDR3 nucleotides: TGCAGTGCGGCGGAGAACACTGAAGCTTTCTTT.

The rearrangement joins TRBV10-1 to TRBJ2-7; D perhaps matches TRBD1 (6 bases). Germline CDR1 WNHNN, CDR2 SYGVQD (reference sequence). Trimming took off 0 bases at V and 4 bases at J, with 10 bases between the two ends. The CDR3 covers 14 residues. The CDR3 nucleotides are TGCGCCAGCAGTGAGTCTGGGGGCTTATACGAGCAGTACTTC. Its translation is CASSESGGLYEQYF.

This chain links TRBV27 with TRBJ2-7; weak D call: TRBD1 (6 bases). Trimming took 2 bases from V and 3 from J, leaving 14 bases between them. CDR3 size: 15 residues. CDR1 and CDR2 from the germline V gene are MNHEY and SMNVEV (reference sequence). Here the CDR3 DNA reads TGTGCCAGCAGTTTACTTGGACAGAATAACTACGAGCAGTACTTC. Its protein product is CASSLLGQNNYEQYF.

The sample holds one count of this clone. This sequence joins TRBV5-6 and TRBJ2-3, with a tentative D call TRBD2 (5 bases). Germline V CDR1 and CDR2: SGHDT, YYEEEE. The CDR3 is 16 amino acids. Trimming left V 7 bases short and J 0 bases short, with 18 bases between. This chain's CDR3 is CASAPLEGSSTDTQYF. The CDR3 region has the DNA TGTGCCAGCGCTCCCCTTGAGGGTTCTAGCACAGATACGCAGTATTTT.

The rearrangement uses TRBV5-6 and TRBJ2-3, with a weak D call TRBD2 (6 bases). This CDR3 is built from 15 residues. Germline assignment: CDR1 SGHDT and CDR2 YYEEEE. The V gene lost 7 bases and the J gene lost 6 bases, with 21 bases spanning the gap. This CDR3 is CASHPGASPRDTQYF. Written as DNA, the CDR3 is TGTGCCAGCCATCCGGGAGCGTCACCCCGGGATACGCAGTATTTT.

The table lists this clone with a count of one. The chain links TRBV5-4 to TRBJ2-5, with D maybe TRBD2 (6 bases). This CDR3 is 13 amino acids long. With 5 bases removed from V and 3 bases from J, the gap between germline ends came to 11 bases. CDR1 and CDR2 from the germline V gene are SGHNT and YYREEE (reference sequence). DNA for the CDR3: TGTGCCAGCAGGGTAAGGGAGGAAGAGACCCAGTACTTC. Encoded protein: CASRVREEETQYF. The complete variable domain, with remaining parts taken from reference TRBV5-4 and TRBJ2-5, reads ETGVTQSPTHLIKTRGQQVTLRCSSQSGHNTVSWYQQALGQGPQFIFQYYREEENGRGNFPPRFSGLQFPNYSSELNVNALELDDSALYLCASRVREEETQYFGPGTRLLVL.